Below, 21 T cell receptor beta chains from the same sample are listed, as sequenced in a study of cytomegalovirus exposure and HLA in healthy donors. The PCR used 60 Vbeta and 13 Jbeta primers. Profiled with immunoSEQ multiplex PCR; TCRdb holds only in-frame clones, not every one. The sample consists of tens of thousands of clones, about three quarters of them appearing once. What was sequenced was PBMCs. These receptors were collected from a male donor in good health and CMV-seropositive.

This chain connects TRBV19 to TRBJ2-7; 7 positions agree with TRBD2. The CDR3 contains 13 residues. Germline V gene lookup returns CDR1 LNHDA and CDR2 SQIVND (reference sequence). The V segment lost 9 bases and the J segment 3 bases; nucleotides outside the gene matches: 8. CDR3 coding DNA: TGTGCCAGCCCTGCGGGAGTTTACTACGAGCAGTACTTC. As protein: CASPAGVYYEQYF.

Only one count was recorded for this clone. The CDR3 protein is CASGREDLNEQFF. The CDR3 nucleotides read TGCGCCAGCGGGAGAGAGGATCTCAATGAGCAGTTCTTC. This chain connects TRBV5-1 to TRBJ2-1; maybe TRBD2 (5 bases). Between the trimmed V and J ends, which lost 7 bases and 6 bases, there was a span of 14 bases. Germline V lookup: CDR1 SGHRS, CDR2 YFSETQ. This CDR3 has 13 amino acids.

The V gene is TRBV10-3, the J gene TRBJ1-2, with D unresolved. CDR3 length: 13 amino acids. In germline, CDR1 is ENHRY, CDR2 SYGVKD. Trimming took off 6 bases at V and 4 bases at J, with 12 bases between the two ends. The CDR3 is CAIRGEGPYGYTF. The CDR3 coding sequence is TGTGCCATCAGGGGCGAGGGCCCCTATGGCTACACCTTC.

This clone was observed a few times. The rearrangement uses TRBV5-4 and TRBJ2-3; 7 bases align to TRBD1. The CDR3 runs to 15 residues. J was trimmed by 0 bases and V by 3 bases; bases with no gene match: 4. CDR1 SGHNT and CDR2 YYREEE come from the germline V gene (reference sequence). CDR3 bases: TGTGCCAGCAGCTCTTACAGGGGAAGCACAGATACGCAGTATTTT. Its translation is CASSSYRGSTDTQYF.

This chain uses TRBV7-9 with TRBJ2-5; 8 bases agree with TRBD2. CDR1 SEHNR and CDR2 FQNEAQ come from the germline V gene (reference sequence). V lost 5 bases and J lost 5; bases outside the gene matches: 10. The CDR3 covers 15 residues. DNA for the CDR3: TGTGCCAGCAGCCTCGCGTTAGCGGGAACCGAGACCCAGTACTTC. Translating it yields CASSLALAGTETQYF.

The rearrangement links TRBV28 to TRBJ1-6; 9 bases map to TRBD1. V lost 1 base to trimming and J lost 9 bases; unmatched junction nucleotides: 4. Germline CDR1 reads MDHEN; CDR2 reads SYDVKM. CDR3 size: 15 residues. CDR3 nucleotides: TGTGCCAGCAGTTTATCGGGACAGGGAAGTTCACCCCTCCACTTT. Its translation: CASSLSGQGSSPLHF.

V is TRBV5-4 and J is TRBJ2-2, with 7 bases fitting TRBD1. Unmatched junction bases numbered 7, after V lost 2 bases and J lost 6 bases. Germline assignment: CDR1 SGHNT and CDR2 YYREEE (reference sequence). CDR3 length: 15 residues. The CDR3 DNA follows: TGTGCCAGCAGCTTCCGGACAGGTTACGCCGGGGAGCTGTTTTTT. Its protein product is CASSFRTGYAGELFF.

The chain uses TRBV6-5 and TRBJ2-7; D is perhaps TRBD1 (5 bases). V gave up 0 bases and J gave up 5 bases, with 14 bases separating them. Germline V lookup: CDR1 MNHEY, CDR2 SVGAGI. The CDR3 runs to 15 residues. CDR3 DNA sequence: TGTGCCAGCAGTTACTCGATTCCCAGGGCCCACGAGCAGTACTTC. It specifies CASSYSIPRAHEQYF.

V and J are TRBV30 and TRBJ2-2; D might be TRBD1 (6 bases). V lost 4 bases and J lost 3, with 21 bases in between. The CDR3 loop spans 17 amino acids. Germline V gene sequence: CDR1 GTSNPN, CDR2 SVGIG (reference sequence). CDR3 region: CAWNPARWGQDTGELFF. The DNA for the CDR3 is TGTGCCTGGAACCCAGCCAGGTGGGGGCAGGACACCGGGGAGCTGTTTTTT.

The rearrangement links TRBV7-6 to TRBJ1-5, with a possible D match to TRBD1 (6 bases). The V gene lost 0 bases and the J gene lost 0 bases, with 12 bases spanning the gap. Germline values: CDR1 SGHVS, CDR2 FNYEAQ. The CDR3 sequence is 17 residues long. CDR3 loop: CASSLAGGARSNQPQHF. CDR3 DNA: TGTGCCAGCAGCTTAGCTGGGGGGGCGCGTAGCAATCAGCCCCAGCATTTT.

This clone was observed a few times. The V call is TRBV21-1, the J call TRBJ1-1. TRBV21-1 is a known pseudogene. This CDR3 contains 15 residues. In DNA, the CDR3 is TGTGCCAGCAGCAAGGGGGGGTGGCGGGGCTACGGGGCTTTCTTT. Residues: CASSKGGWRGYGAFF.

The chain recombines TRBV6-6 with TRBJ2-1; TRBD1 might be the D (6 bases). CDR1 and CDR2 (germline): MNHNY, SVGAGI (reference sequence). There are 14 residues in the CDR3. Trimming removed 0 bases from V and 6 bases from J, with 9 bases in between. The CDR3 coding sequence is TGTGCCAGCAGTTACTCGTCAGGGGCCAATGAGCAGTTCTTC. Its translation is CASSYSSGANEQFF.

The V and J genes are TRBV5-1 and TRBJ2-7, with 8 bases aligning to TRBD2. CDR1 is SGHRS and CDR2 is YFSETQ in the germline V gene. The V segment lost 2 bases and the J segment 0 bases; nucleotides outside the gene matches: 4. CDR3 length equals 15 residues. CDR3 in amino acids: CASSFSGESSYEQYF. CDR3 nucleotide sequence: TGCGCCAGCAGCTTTAGCGGGGAAAGCTCCTACGAGCAGTACTTC.

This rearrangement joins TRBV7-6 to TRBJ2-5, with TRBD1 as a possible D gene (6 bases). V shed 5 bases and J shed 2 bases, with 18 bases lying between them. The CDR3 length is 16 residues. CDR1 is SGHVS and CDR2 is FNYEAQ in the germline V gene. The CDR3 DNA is TGTGCCAGCAGCCTATGGGACACCTCGGTACAAGAGACCCAGTACTTC. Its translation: CASSLWDTSVQETQYF. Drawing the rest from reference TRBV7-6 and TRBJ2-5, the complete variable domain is GAGVSQSPRYKVTKRGQDVALRCDPISGHVSLYWYRQALGQGPEFLTYFNYEAQQDKSGLPNDRFSAERPEGSISTLTIQRTEQRDSAMYRCASSLWDTSVQETQYFGPGTRLLVL.

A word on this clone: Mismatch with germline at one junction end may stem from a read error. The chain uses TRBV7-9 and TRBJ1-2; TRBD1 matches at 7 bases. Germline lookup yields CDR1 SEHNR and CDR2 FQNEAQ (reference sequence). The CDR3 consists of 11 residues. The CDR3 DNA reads TGTTCCAGCAGCTTAAGGGGGCCCTACACCTTC. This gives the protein CSSSLRGPYTF.

The CDR3 is CASSQPGSGVGFF. The CDR3 DNA sequence: TGTGCCAGCAGTCAACCGGGGTCGGGTGTCGGTTTCTTT. This chain uses TRBV6-5 with TRBJ1-1; D remains unclear. There are 13 residues in the CDR3. V was cut by 5 bases and J by 13 bases, with 20 bases left in between. Looked up from germline, CDR1 is MNHEY and CDR2 is SVGAGI.

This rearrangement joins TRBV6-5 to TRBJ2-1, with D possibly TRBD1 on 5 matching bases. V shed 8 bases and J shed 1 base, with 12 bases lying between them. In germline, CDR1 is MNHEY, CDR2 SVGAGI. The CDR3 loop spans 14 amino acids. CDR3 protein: CASRTGPSYNEQFF. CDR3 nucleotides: TGTGCCAGCCGAACAGGACCTTCCTACAATGAGCAGTTCTTC.

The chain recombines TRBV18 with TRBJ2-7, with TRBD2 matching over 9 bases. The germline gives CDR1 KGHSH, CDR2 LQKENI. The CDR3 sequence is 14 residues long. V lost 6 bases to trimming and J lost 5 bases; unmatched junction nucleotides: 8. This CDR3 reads CASSFAGGLNEQYF. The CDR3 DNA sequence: TGTGCCAGCTCTTTTGCGGGAGGGTTAAACGAGCAGTACTTC.

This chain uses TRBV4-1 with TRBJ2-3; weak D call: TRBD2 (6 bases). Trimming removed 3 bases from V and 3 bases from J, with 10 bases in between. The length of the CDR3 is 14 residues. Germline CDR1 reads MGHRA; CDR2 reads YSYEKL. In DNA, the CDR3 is TGCGCCAGCAGCCAGATTGCGGGGACAGATACGCAGTATTTT. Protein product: CASSQIAGTDTQYF.

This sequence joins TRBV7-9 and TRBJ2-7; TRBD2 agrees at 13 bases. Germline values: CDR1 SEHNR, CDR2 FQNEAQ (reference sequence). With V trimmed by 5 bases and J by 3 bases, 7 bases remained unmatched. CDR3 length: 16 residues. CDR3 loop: CASSATSGRAFYEQYF. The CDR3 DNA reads TGTGCCAGCAGCGCTACTAGCGGGAGGGCCTTCTACGAGCAGTACTTC.

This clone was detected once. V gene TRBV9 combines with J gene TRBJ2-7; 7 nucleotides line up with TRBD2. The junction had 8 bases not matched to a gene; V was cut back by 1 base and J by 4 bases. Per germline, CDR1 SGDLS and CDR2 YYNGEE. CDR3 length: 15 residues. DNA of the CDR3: TGTGCCAGCAGCGTACAGCCTAGCGGAGTATACGAGCAGTACTTC. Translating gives CASSVQPSGVYEQYF.